This note documents a single T cell receptor (beta chain) sequence. Its antigen is unidentified. The planned depth of sequencing spanned 1 in 200,000 to 1 in 1 million T cells. The protocol was immunoSEQ multiplex PCR, while the TCRdb copy is restricted to in-frame clones and leaves out a portion. This repertoire shows 73,000 or so clones, 68% found once; its top ten account for 5.7%. The data stem from a study of cytotoxic CD8 clonotypes in ibrutinib-treated CLL. Study-wide points: Public clonotypes proved infrequent, and on treatment they shrank or remained steady. Baseline levels of clonality went above those of age-matched healthy donors and moved with circulating CD8+ T-cell counts.

The source was PBMCs, collected after 12 months of ibrutinib treatment. This TCR derives from a human donor with chronic lymphocytic leukemia.

CDR3 loop: CASSPPPDRGDNEQFF. The CDR3 region has the DNA TGTGCCAGCTCACCACCTCCGGACAGGGGAGACAATGAGCAGTTCTTC. The V and J genes are TRBV18 and TRBJ2-1; 9 bases line up with TRBD1. The CDR3 loop spans 16 amino acids. Trimming took 0 bases from V and 5 from J; bases not matched to a gene: 5. Germline V CDR1 and CDR2: KGHSH, LQKENI.